This T cell receptor (beta chain) was identified during a study of blood T cell repertoires in COVID-19. For the study at large: The United States, Italy and Spain supplied acute and convalescent COVID-19 samples. PBMCs, B-cell-depleted T cells, or T cells provided the cDNA or gDNA that made up the material.

Trimming removed 6 bases from V and 5 bases from J, with 13 bases in between. The CDR3 runs to 13 residues. The germline V gene has CDR1 MNHEY and CDR2 SVGAGI. In the authors' workflow: The assay estimated nucleated cells by amplifying reference gene primers. Clones were read by immunoSEQ multiplex PCR, and TCRdb kept only the in-frame ones, dropping some. V, J and clone size reflect that table, while D and trimming were determined from the DNA. The top ten clones hold about 7.4% of a sample with about 58,000 clones, around 90% of them seen once. This clonotype was obtained from a human donor with active COVID-19. The donor label of this sample is uncertain. The sample consisted of peripheral blood. The V gene is TRBV6-5, the J gene TRBJ1-2, with a weak D call TRBD1 (6 bases). Here the CDR3 DNA reads TGTGCCAGCAGCACAGGGTCACAATATGGCTACACCTTC. This gives the protein CASSTGSQYGYTF.